This TCR beta chain was profiled in a study of tumor-infiltrating lymphocytes in primary liver carcinoma. Study summary: Among the tumors, stages were T1-T3 N0M0 and sizes roughly 4.2 to 10 cm. There were roughly 3.5 to 7.13 million productive TCRbeta reads per sample, a yield similar across tissue types. Regarding the study as a whole: Blood had a significantly lower top-250-clone fraction than tumors did (p = 0.039).

Taking about 17-31 mg of unsorted bulk tissue, the authors co-extracted RNA and DNA. The cohort consisted of patients whose primary liver carcinoma was surgically resected. The CDR3 sequence is 14 residues long. The germline CDR1 and CDR2 sequences are SGHDN and FVKESK. With 10 bases removed from V and 6 bases from J, the gap between germline ends came to 18 bases. Starting from approximately 470 ng of total RNA, TCR beta cDNA was produced with a primer in the constant region. Generation of the TCR beta libraries relied on three nested multiplex PCR rounds using slightly modified ARM-PCR. Each of the first two PCR rounds ran nine to ten cycles with TRBV1-TRBV30 forward and C-beta reverse primers. TCRdb processed the multiplex PCR reads anew with MiXCR; each CDR3 protein has one entry. The sample holds some 87,000 distinct CDR3 sequences; 65% to 70% are singletons and the top ten take roughly 30%. As for this clonotype: Antigen unknown.

The TCR comes from a man aged 35 to 55 with primary liver carcinoma and hepatitis B virus infection. Sequences were obtained from tumor-adjacent normal liver tissue. The chain links TRBV14 to TRBJ2-2; possible D gene TRBD2, 5 bases. The CDR3 loop is CAISFSRGAGELFF. DNA for the CDR3: TGTGCCATCAGTTTCTCCCGGGGAGCCGGGGAGCTGTTTTTT.